This is a list of T cell receptor beta chains from one sample in a study of persistence of HIV-infected CD4 T cells. TCRdb's copy holds only in-frame clones and misses some; the assay was immunoSEQ multiplex PCR. Found here are around 40,000 clones, 88% of them singletons; the top ten hold roughly 0.45%. No cognate antigen is known for these TCRs. Sequenced material: CD4+ T cells sorted from PBMCs after roughly 19-hour stimulation, taken from a patient who received antiretroviral therapy. The receptors derive from an adult woman with HIV who was CMV-seropositive. The CDR3 runs from the conserved cysteine through the conserved F or W. A D gene is named only where the DNA matches it firmly. For some rows the clone size is stated as once, few or many, or as a class when expanded; others skip it.

clone_size: NA
v_call: TRBV10-3
d_call: NA
j_call: TRBJ1-1
cdr3_aa: CAISEPGGFNTEAFF
cdr3_nt: TGTGCCATCAGTGAGCCCGGAGGATTTAACACTGAAGCTTTCTTT

clone_size: once
v_call: TRBV7-3
d_call: TRBD2
j_call: TRBJ2-3
cdr3_aa: CASSLQGAGNTDTQYF
cdr3_nt: TGTGCCAGCAGCTTACAAGGAGCGGGGAACACAGATACGCAGTATTTT

clone_size: NA
v_call: TRBV28
d_call: TRBD1
j_call: TRBJ1-2
cdr3_aa: CASSLPPTGAYGYTF
cdr3_nt: TGTGCCAGCAGTCTTCCCCCGACAGGGGCGTATGGCTACACCTTC

clone_size: NA
v_call: TRBV23-1
d_call: TRBD2
j_call: TRBJ2-1
cdr3_aa: CASSQAGLVGEQFF
cdr3_nt: TGCGCCAGCAGTCAAGCGGGACTAGTTGGTGAGCAGTTCTTC

clone_size: NA
v_call: TRBV5-4
d_call: TRBD1
j_call: TRBJ1-6
cdr3_aa: CATEPQPDRLSPLHF
cdr3_nt: TGTGCCACCGAACCGCAGCCGGACAGGCTATCACCCCTCCACTTT

clone_size: NA
v_call: TRBV18
d_call: NA
j_call: TRBJ1-1
cdr3_aa: CASSEAALGNTEAFF
cdr3_nt: TGTGCCAGCTCCGAAGCCGCACTAGGGAACACTGAAGCTTTCTTT

clone_size: NA
v_call: TRBV30
d_call: TRBD1
j_call: TRBJ1-5
cdr3_aa: CAWKGQGNQPQHF
cdr3_nt: TGTGCCTGGAAAGGACAGGGGAATCAGCCCCAGCATTTT

clone_size: NA
v_call: TRBV5-1
d_call: NA
j_call: TRBJ1-3
cdr3_aa: CASSLEVQGSGNTIYF
cdr3_nt: TGCGCCAGCAGCTTGGAAGTCCAAGGCTCTGGAAACACCATATATTTT

clone_size: NA
v_call: TRBV5-1
d_call: NA
j_call: TRBJ2-6
cdr3_aa: CASSFDSGGANVLTF
cdr3_nt: TGCGCCAGCAGTTTCGACTCTGGTGGGGCCAACGTCCTGACTTTC

clone_size: once
v_call: TRBV29-1
d_call: TRBD1
j_call: TRBJ1-1
cdr3_aa: CSAHRGRNTEAFF
cdr3_nt: TGCAGCGCCCACAGGGGCCGGAACACTGAAGCTTTCTTT

clone_size: NA
v_call: TRBV29-1
d_call: NA
j_call: TRBJ2-3
cdr3_aa: CSVVRGPDTQYF
cdr3_nt: TGCAGCGTTGTGCGGGGGCCGGATACGCAGTATTTT

clone_size: NA
v_call: TRBV3-1/TRBV3-2
d_call: NA
j_call: TRBJ2-1
cdr3_aa: CASSQDGGTDNEQFF
cdr3_nt: TGTGCCAGCAGCCAAGACGGGGGGACAGACAATGAGCAGTTCTTC

clone_size: few
v_call: TRBV3-1/TRBV3-2
d_call: NA
j_call: TRBJ1-2
cdr3_aa: CASSQSQRTYGYTF
cdr3_nt: TGTGCCAGCAGCCAAAGTCAGAGGACCTATGGCTACACCTTC

clone_size: NA
v_call: TRBV3-1/TRBV3-2
d_call: NA
j_call: TRBJ1-1
cdr3_aa: CASSQEAIGARGEAFF
cdr3_nt: TGTGCCAGCAGCCAGGAAGCGATAGGGGCGAGGGGTGAAGCTTTCTTT

clone_size: NA
v_call: TRBV29-1
d_call: TRBD1
j_call: TRBJ2-7
cdr3_aa: CSVEGGQAVEQYF
cdr3_nt: TGCAGCGTTGAGGGGGGACAGGCGGTGGAGCAGTACTTC

clone_size: once
v_call: TRBV10-1
d_call: TRBD1
j_call: TRBJ2-1
cdr3_aa: CASSPGTGGKNEQFF
cdr3_nt: TGCGCCAGCAGCCCCGGGACAGGGGGTAAAAATGAGCAGTTCTTC

clone_size: NA
v_call: TRBV3-1/TRBV3-2
d_call: NA
j_call: TRBJ2-5
cdr3_aa: CASSQPNRVPRETQYF
cdr3_nt: TGTGCCAGCAGCCAACCCAATCGGGTCCCACGCGAGACCCAGTACTTC

clone_size: NA
v_call: TRBV7-8
d_call: NA
j_call: TRBJ1-5
cdr3_aa: CASSPDVGFLPQHF
cdr3_nt: TGTGCCAGCAGCCCAGATGTAGGGTTTTTGCCCCAGCATTTT

clone_size: NA
v_call: TRBV11-3
d_call: NA
j_call: TRBJ2-3
cdr3_aa: CASSLGTDTQYF
cdr3_nt: TGTGCCAGCAGCTTAGGCACAGATACGCAGTATTTT

clone_size: few
v_call: TRBV2
d_call: TRBD1
j_call: TRBJ1-2
cdr3_aa: CASVTDRGRYGYTF
cdr3_nt: TGTGCCAGCGTTACCGACAGGGGAAGGTATGGCTACACCTTC

clone_size: NA
v_call: TRBV2
d_call: NA
j_call: TRBJ1-2
cdr3_aa: CASSPTEIYGYTF
cdr3_nt: TGTGCCAGCAGTCCTACAGAGATCTATGGCTACACCTTC

clone_size: NA
v_call: TRBV19
d_call: NA
j_call: TRBJ1-5
cdr3_aa: CASSYVGGTYNQPQHF
cdr3_nt: TGTGCCAGTAGTTATGTAGGGGGGACCTACAATCAGCCCCAGCATTTT

clone_size: NA
v_call: TRBV3-1/TRBV3-2
d_call: TRBD1
j_call: TRBJ2-5
cdr3_aa: CASSQQGAWGETQYF
cdr3_nt: TGTGCCAGCAGCCAACAGGGGGCCTGGGGGGAGACCCAGTACTTC

clone_size: NA
v_call: TRBV6-5
d_call: NA
j_call: TRBJ2-3
cdr3_aa: CATKISSTDTQYF
cdr3_nt: TGTGCCACCAAGATCTCTAGCACAGATACGCAGTATTTT

clone_size: NA
v_call: TRBV2
d_call: NA
j_call: TRBJ2-3
cdr3_aa: CASTRTDTSTDTQYF
cdr3_nt: TGTGCCAGCACCCGGACAGACACTAGCACAGATACGCAGTATTTT

clone_size: NA
v_call: TRBV27
d_call: NA
j_call: TRBJ1-2
cdr3_aa: CASSLARTGNYGYTF
cdr3_nt: TGTGCCAGCAGTTTAGCCCGTACAGGGAACTATGGCTACACCTTC

clone_size: NA
v_call: TRBV6-5
d_call: NA
j_call: TRBJ2-2
cdr3_aa: CASSYAGTGELFF
cdr3_nt: TGTGCCAGCAGTTACGCCGGGACAGGGGAGCTGTTTTTT

clone_size: NA
v_call: TRBV7-3
d_call: TRBD2
j_call: TRBJ2-3
cdr3_aa: CASSLLGTSGGLSTDTQYF
cdr3_nt: TGTGCCAGCAGCCTACTCGGGACTAGCGGGGGCCTAAGCACAGATACGCAGTATTTT

clone_size: NA
v_call: TRBV10-2
d_call: NA
j_call: TRBJ1-1
cdr3_aa: CASSRQVRDTEAFF
cdr3_nt: TGCGCCAGCAGCCGACAGGTGCGGGACACTGAAGCTTTCTTT

clone_size: NA
v_call: TRBV27
d_call: TRBD1
j_call: TRBJ2-1
cdr3_aa: CASSPRDRVYEQFF
cdr3_nt: TGTGCCAGCAGTCCCCGAGACAGGGTCTATGAGCAGTTCTTC

clone_size: NA
v_call: TRBV18
d_call: NA
j_call: TRBJ2-5
cdr3_aa: CASSPPAGQETQYF
cdr3_nt: TGTGCCAGCTCACCACCGGCAGGACAAGAGACCCAGTACTTC

clone_size: NA
v_call: TRBV7-3
d_call: TRBD1
j_call: TRBJ1-1
cdr3_aa: CASSRDRAGTEAFF
cdr3_nt: TGTGCCAGCAGCCGGGACAGGGCGGGGACTGAAGCTTTCTTT

clone_size: NA
v_call: TRBV6-4
d_call: NA
j_call: TRBJ2-1
cdr3_aa: CASSDLVNEQFF
cdr3_nt: TGTGCCAGCAGTGACCTGGTGAATGAGCAGTTCTTC

clone_size: NA
v_call: TRBV18
d_call: NA
j_call: TRBJ1-2
cdr3_aa: CASSPSGGSGYTF
cdr3_nt: TGTGCCAGCTCACCCTCAGGAGGGTCGGGCTACACCTTC

clone_size: NA
v_call: TRBV19
d_call: TRBD2
j_call: TRBJ2-1
cdr3_aa: CASSIGAGGPYEQFF
cdr3_nt: TGTGCCAGTAGTATAGGCGCGGGGGGGCCTTATGAGCAGTTCTTC

clone_size: NA
v_call: TRBV10-3
d_call: NA
j_call: TRBJ1-2
cdr3_aa: CAISEPTEHGYGYTF
cdr3_nt: TGTGCCATCAGTGAGCCCACAGAGCACGGCTATGGCTACACCTTC

clone_size: NA
v_call: TRBV2
d_call: TRBD1
j_call: TRBJ1-5
cdr3_aa: CASRGDSPGSNQPQHF
cdr3_nt: TGTGCCAGCCGAGGGGACAGCCCGGGGAGCAATCAGCCCCAGCATTTT

clone_size: NA
v_call: TRBV5-5
d_call: NA
j_call: TRBJ1-2
cdr3_aa: CASSLQSPFNYGYTF
cdr3_nt: TGTGCCAGCAGCTTACAGAGCCCCTTCAACTATGGCTACACCTTC

clone_size: NA
v_call: TRBV12-3/TRBV12-4
d_call: NA
j_call: TRBJ2-1
cdr3_aa: CASSPPWGEQFF
cdr3_nt: TGTGCCAGCAGTCCCCCGTGGGGAGAGCAGTTCTTC

clone_size: NA
v_call: TRBV21-1
d_call: NA
j_call: TRBJ1-1
cdr3_aa: CASSARTDQAFF
cdr3_nt: TGTGCCAGCAGCGCCAGGACAGATCAAGCTTTCTTT

clone_size: NA
v_call: TRBV10-1
d_call: NA
j_call: TRBJ2-3
cdr3_aa: CASSESTAADTQYF
cdr3_nt: TGCGCCAGCAGTGAGTCGACTGCGGCAGATACGCAGTATTTT

clone_size: NA
v_call: TRBV19
d_call: TRBD1
j_call: TRBJ1-1
cdr3_aa: CASRGDRANTEAFF
cdr3_nt: TGTGCCAGTAGGGGGGACAGGGCGAACACTGAAGCTTTCTTT

clone_size: few
v_call: TRBV29-1
d_call: NA
j_call: TRBJ2-2
cdr3_aa: CSVSERGLNTGELFF
cdr3_nt: TGCAGCGTTTCGGAGAGGGGCTTGAACACCGGGGAGCTGTTTTTT

clone_size: NA
v_call: TRBV27
d_call: TRBD1
j_call: TRBJ1-2
cdr3_aa: CASSLEGTGGSGYTF
cdr3_nt: TGTGCCAGCAGTTTAGAGGGGACAGGGGGCTCTGGCTACACCTTC

clone_size: NA
v_call: TRBV6-1
d_call: NA
j_call: TRBJ1-5
cdr3_aa: CASSESGGIQPQHF
cdr3_nt: TGTGCCAGCAGTGAATCTGGGGGGATTCAGCCCCAGCATTTT

clone_size: NA
v_call: TRBV5-5
d_call: NA
j_call: TRBJ1-3
cdr3_aa: CASSLWGSGSGNTIYF
cdr3_nt: TGTGCCAGCAGCTTGTGGGGGTCTGGCTCTGGAAACACCATATATTTT

clone_size: NA
v_call: TRBV18
d_call: TRBD1
j_call: TRBJ1-1
cdr3_aa: CASSRQGDTEAFF
cdr3_nt: TGTGCCAGCTCAAGACAGGGGGACACTGAAGCTTTCTTT

clone_size: NA
v_call: TRBV5-1
d_call: NA
j_call: TRBJ1-6
cdr3_aa: CASSFTGSPGSPLHF
cdr3_nt: TGCGCCAGCAGCTTTACAGGTTCACCTGGATCACCCCTCCACTTT

clone_size: NA
v_call: TRBV2
d_call: TRBD2
j_call: TRBJ2-4
cdr3_aa: CASSEAWGGAKNIQYF
cdr3_nt: TGTGCCAGCAGTGAAGCGTGGGGGGGGGCCAAAAACATTCAGTACTTC

clone_size: NA
v_call: TRBV19
d_call: NA
j_call: TRBJ1-5
cdr3_aa: CASSIGATNQPQHF
cdr3_nt: TGTGCCAGTAGTATTGGGGCCACCAATCAGCCCCAGCATTTT

clone_size: once
v_call: TRBV24-1
d_call: NA
j_call: TRBJ2-2
cdr3_aa: CATSDLTAPNTGELFF
cdr3_nt: TGTGCCACCAGTGATTTGACGGCACCGAACACCGGGGAGCTGTTTTTT

clone_size: NA
v_call: TRBV19
d_call: TRBD1
j_call: TRBJ2-3
cdr3_aa: CASSSTGVDTQYF
cdr3_nt: TGTGCCAGTAGCAGTACAGGGGTGGATACGCAGTATTTT

clone_size: NA
v_call: TRBV30
d_call: TRBD1
j_call: TRBJ1-3
cdr3_aa: CAWIPTGPGNTIYF
cdr3_nt: TGTGCCTGGATCCCGACAGGGCCCGGAAACACCATATATTTT

clone_size: once
v_call: TRBV30
d_call: TRBD1
j_call: TRBJ1-3
cdr3_aa: CAWSGTGGSGNTIYF
cdr3_nt: TGTGCCTGGAGTGGGACAGGGGGATCTGGAAACACCATATATTTT

clone_size: NA
v_call: TRBV5-1
d_call: TRBD1
j_call: TRBJ2-2
cdr3_aa: CASSLVGQGVYWELFF
cdr3_nt: TGCGCCAGCAGCTTGGTTGGACAGGGAGTTTATTGGGAGCTGTTTTTT

clone_size: NA
v_call: TRBV2
d_call: TRBD1
j_call: TRBJ2-2
cdr3_aa: CASSLSGGTGELFF
cdr3_nt: TGTGCCAGCAGTTTGTCAGGGGGAACCGGGGAGCTGTTTTTT

clone_size: NA
v_call: TRBV24-1
d_call: NA
j_call: TRBJ1-1
cdr3_aa: CATSANRQVIMNTEAFF
cdr3_nt: TGTGCCACCAGTGCTAACCGACAGGTCATCATGAACACTGAAGCTTTCTTT

clone_size: NA
v_call: TRBV6-5
d_call: TRBD1
j_call: TRBJ2-2
cdr3_aa: CATRTGGTGELFF
cdr3_nt: TGTGCCACTCGGACAGGGGGAACCGGGGAGCTGTTTTTT

clone_size: NA
v_call: TRBV5-1
d_call: TRBD1
j_call: TRBJ1-3
cdr3_aa: CASDGTGGSGNTIYF
cdr3_nt: TGCGCCAGCGATGGGACAGGGGGCTCTGGAAACACCATATATTTT

clone_size: NA
v_call: TRBV30
d_call: NA
j_call: TRBJ1-6
cdr3_aa: CAWSAQRSGPLHF
cdr3_nt: TGTGCCTGGAGTGCTCAACGGTCGGGACCCCTCCACTTT